This T cell receptor (beta chain) originates from a study of shared clonotypes between healthy human individuals. As to this clone: Its cognate antigen is unknown.

Whole-study results and caveats: Non-shared clonotypes were found to have lower generation probabilities than the clonotypes that were shared by all four of the sorted-subset donors.

Naivety among CD8 cells was defined by CD45RO negativity and positive CCR7 selection, thereby excluding terminally differentiated effector memory CD45RA+ cells. Here immunoSEQ multiplex PCR was the method, and the copy in TCRdb shows in-frame clones only, minus some. The repertoire holds about 820,000 clones, with roughly 92% as singletons. CDR3 length equals 12 residues. Germline V gives CDR1 LGHNA, CDR2 YSLEER. V was trimmed by 3 bases and J by 7 bases, leaving 10 bases between them. The rearrangement uses TRBV4-3 and TRBJ2-7; D might be TRBD1 (5 bases). What was sequenced was naive CD8+ T cells sorted from blood. This clonotype was obtained from a man aged 25 to 45 in good health. The CDR3 region has the DNA TGCGCCAGCAGCCACAACAGGTTTGAGCAGTACTTC. It yields the protein CASSHNRFEQYF.